The T cell receptor beta chain under discussion was sequenced for a study of T cells in women clearing cervical HPV infection. Study at large: Controls' single incident HPV16 infection cleared within 12 months without precancer.

About this clone: Its matching antigen is unknown. The CDR3 goes on 3 residues after the read ends, and that part is filled in from the germline J gene.

This table comes from immunoSEQ multiplex PCR, and its TCRdb copy is limited to in-frame clones, with some not included. The sample has about 33,000 clones. Study results and caveats: CIN3+ cases had significantly higher TCR richness than controls; evenness did not differ. TRBV6-7 relative abundance averaged approximately 0.1% in cases and about 0.17% in controls.

The CDR3 consists of 15 residues. The germline V gene has CDR1 PRHDT and CDR2 FYEKMQ (reference sequence). V lost 1 base and J 3 bases, leaving 10 bases between the germline ends. Sequencing was performed on blood buffy coat. This sequence was found in a woman between 18 and 70 years old with a cervical HPV16 infection that either progressed to CIN3+ or cleared (not recorded which). The chain recombines TRBV13 with TRBJ2-1, with D maybe TRBD2 (5 bases). The sequenced part of the CDR3 DNA is TGTGCCAGCAGCTTAGAGGACTCTCACTACAATGAG. It yields the protein CASSLEDSHYNE. The full CDR3 protein is CASSLEDSHYNEQFF.